The clone carrying this T cell receptor beta chain was counted many times. The CDR3 extends over 15 amino acids. V lost 4 bases and J lost 0, with 11 bases in between. Germline values: CDR1 SGHDT, CDR2 YYEEEE. Expressed TCRB transcripts were sequenced after all isolated RNA was converted to cDNA. Produced via immunoSEQ multiplex PCR; TCRdb's table is partial and in-frame only. The table lists more than 110,000 clones, less than 9% of them singletons. This specimen belongs to a study of beta chain features in type 1 diabetes. Study-level information: Examination covered under 110 million sorted cells spanning all samples.

The sequencing input was central memory CD4+ T cells from blood. The receptor's source is a woman aged 25 to 39 in good health. The chain has TRBV5-6 and TRBJ1-5; no reliable D call. CDR3 in amino acids: CASSLWQPSNQPQHF. DNA of the CDR3: TGTGCCAGCAGCCTTTGGCAACCTAGCAATCAGCCCCAGCATTTT.